This TCR beta chain appears in the sequencing data of a study of cytomegalovirus exposure and HLA in healthy donors. This CDR3 has 19 residues. Germline CDR1 and CDR2: LGHNT and FRNRAP. V dropped 1 base and J dropped 0; count of bases not matched to a gene: 15. Primers: 60 Vbeta forward and 13 Jbeta reverse. Sequenced by immunoSEQ multiplex PCR; TCRdb stores in-frame clones only, minus some. Altogether about 200,000 clones are present, about four fifths being singletons, with the ten largest covering around 3.6%. Whole-study results and caveats: In a later analysis, the majority of CMV-associated beta chains seemingly showed HLA restriction. TRBV6-2, TRBV6-3 and some other V segments were excluded as indistinguishable.

About this clone: Its cognate antigen is unknown.

V usage is TRBV12-5 and J usage is TRBJ2-7, with 7 positions matching TRBD2. This receptor was obtained from a man aged 40-49 years in good health and CMV-seropositive. The sequencing input was PBMCs. The CDR3 DNA reads as TGTGCTAGTGGTTTGGGATGGGTCCGGCCGCGGGGGAGCTCCTACGAGCAGTACTTC. It codes for CASGLGWVRPRGSSYEQYF. The whole variable domain, remainder taken from reference TRBV12-5 and TRBJ2-7, is DARVTQTPRHKVTEMGQEVTMRCQPILGHNTVFWYRQTMMQGLELLAYFRNRAPLDDSGMPKDRFSAEMPDATLATLKIQPSEPRDSAVYFCASGLGWVRPRGSSYEQYFGPGTRLTVT.